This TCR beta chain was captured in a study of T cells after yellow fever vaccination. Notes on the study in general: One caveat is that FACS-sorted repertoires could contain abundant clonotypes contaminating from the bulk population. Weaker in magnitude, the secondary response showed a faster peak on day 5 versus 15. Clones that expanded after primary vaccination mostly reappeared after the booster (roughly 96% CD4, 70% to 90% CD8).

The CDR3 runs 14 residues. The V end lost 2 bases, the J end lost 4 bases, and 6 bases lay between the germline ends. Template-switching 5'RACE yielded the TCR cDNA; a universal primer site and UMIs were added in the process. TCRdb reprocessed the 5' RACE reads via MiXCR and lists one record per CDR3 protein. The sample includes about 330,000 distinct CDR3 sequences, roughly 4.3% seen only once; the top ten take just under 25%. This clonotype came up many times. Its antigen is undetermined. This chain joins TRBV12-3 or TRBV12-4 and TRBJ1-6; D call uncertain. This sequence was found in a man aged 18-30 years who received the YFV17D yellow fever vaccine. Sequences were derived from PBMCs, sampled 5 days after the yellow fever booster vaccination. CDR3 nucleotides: TGTGCCAGCAGTTTAAACAGTTATAATTCACCCCTCCACTTT. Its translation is CASSLNSYNSPLHF.